Below are 14 T cell receptor beta chains sequenced from a single sample in a study of cytomegalovirus exposure and HLA in healthy donors. The PCR ran on 60 Vbeta and 13 Jbeta primers. Sequencing was performed with immunoSEQ multiplex PCR; in TCRdb, only in-frame clones are kept and a portion is missing. This sample has under 200,000 clones, with around 78% found just once. What was sequenced was PBMCs. The receptors were gathered from a woman younger than 45 in good health and CMV-seropositive.

V is TRBV28 and J is TRBJ2-1; 8 bases match TRBD1. V shed 6 bases, J shed 8 bases, and the junction held 9 bases outside the gene matches. This CDR3 has 14 residues. Germline loops: CDR1 MDHEN, CDR2 SYDVKM. The CDR3, as DNA: TGTGCCAGCAGCCCGAGGACAGGGATTGATGAGCAGTTCTTC. Amino acids: CASSPRTGIDEQFF.

The V gene is TRBV4-3, the J gene TRBJ2-3; D perhaps matches TRBD1 (5 bases). Germline V gene lookup returns CDR1 LGHNA and CDR2 YSLEER. The CDR3 contains 16 residues. The V end lost 0 bases, the J end lost 0 bases, and 10 bases lay between the germline ends. The CDR3 loop reads CASSQDIQGSTDTQYF. The CDR3 nucleotides read TGCGCCAGCAGCCAAGATATTCAGGGAAGCACAGATACGCAGTATTTT.

J is TRBJ1-1 and V is TRBV7-2, with D maybe TRBD1 (6 bases). The V end lost 5 bases, the J end lost 1 base, and 14 bases lay between the germline ends. The CDR3 runs to 15 residues. Germline V gene lookup returns CDR1 SGHTA and CDR2 FQGNSA. The chain's CDR3 is CASSAPGHQNTEAFF. The CDR3 nucleotides are TGTGCCAGCAGCGCTCCGGGACACCAGAACACTGAAGCTTTCTTT.

This clone was seen a few times. The J gene is TRBJ1-1, the V gene TRBV7-6; possible D gene TRBD1, 6 bases. This CDR3 spans 15 amino acids. The V and J ends lost 2 bases and 3 bases respectively, with 13 bases between them. CDR1 is SGHVS and CDR2 is FNYEAQ in the germline V gene. The CDR3 DNA reads TGTGCCAGCAGCTTATATGGGGGCGCAGACACTGAAGCTTTCTTT. It is translated as CASSLYGGADTEAFF.

The rearrangement uses TRBV6-5 and TRBJ2-2, with D unresolved. CDR1 and CDR2 (germline): MNHEY, SVGAGI. V lost 7 bases and J 2 bases, leaving 11 bases between the germline ends. The CDR3 sequence is 14 residues long. Written as DNA, the CDR3 is TGTGCCAGCATGAGAAACAGAAACACCGGGGAGCTGTTTTTT. It yields the protein CASMRNRNTGELFF.

CDR3 sequence: CASSPGASEAFF. The CDR3 nucleotides are TGTGCCAGCAGCCCCGGTGCCTCTGAAGCTTTCTTT. This chain uses TRBV7-9 with TRBJ1-1; D gene ambiguous. The V and J ends lost 5 bases and 6 bases respectively, with 10 bases between them. The CDR3 spans 12 residues. Germline-derived CDR1 and CDR2 are SEHNR and FQNEAQ (reference sequence).

This clone was counted only a few times. The chain has TRBV25-1 and TRBJ2-1; 7 nucleotides agree with TRBD1. The CDR3 loop spans 14 amino acids. The junction had 2 bases not matched to a gene; V was cut back by 2 bases and J by 4 bases. Germline V gene sequence: CDR1 MGHDK, CDR2 SYGVNS. CDR3 nucleotide sequence: TGTGCCAGCAGTGAAGGGGGACAGTACAATGAGCAGTTCTTC. This sequence encodes CASSEGGQYNEQFF.

This chain links TRBV7-9 with TRBJ1-1; D unclear. Trimming stripped 5 bases from V and 0 bases from J, with 16 bases between. Per germline, CDR1 SEHNR and CDR2 FQNEAQ (reference sequence). The length of the CDR3 is 16 residues. The CDR3 region has the DNA TGTGCCAGCAGCCCCCTTGGGCCAGAGTTGAACACTGAAGCTTTCTTT. Amino acid sequence: CASSPLGPELNTEAFF.

This chain connects TRBV5-1 to TRBJ2-2, with 8 positions matching TRBD1. The germline CDR1 and CDR2 sequences are SGHRS and YFSETQ. J lost 4 bases, V lost 4 bases, and 6 bases had no gene match. The CDR3 loop spans 15 amino acids. The CDR3 region has the DNA TGCGCCAGCAGCGCGGGACAGGTGGTCACCGGGGAGCTGTTTTTT. Translation: CASSAGQVVTGELFF. The full variable domain, rest sourced from reference TRBV5-1 and TRBJ2-2, is KAGVTQTPRYLIKTRGQQVTLSCSPISGHRSVSWYQQTPGQGLQFLFEYFSETQRNKGNFPGRFSGRQFSNSRSEMNVSTLELGDSALYLCASSAGQVVTGELFFGEGSRLTVL.

This sequence joins TRBV5-1 and TRBJ2-5, with 14 bases matching TRBD2. The trim removed 4 bases at V and 5 bases at J, leaving 7 bases unmatched. The CDR3 contains 16 residues. The germline V gene has CDR1 SGHRS and CDR2 YFSETQ. CDR3 in amino acids: CASSTRLAGGWETQYF. The CDR3 nucleotides are TGCGCCAGCAGCACCCGACTAGCGGGGGGGTGGGAGACCCAGTACTTC.

A single count supports this clone. The rearrangement links TRBV5-6 to TRBJ1-4, with TRBD1 as a possible D gene (5 bases). Trimming removed 1 base from V and 4 bases from J, with 11 bases in between. The CDR3 is 15 residues long. Per germline, CDR1 SGHDT and CDR2 YYEEEE. CDR3: CASSLWGGHNEKLFF. CDR3 in DNA: TGTGCCAGCAGCTTGTGGGGGGGTCATAATGAAAAACTGTTTTTT.

This clone appeared a few times. The CDR3 DNA is TGTGCCAGTTCCAGGGAACACCGGGACTCAGGAACCGGGGAGCTGTTTTTT. Protein sequence: CASSREHRDSGTGELFF. V usage is TRBV19 and J usage is TRBJ2-2; TRBD2 might be the D (6 bases). Between the trimmed V and J ends, which lost 8 bases and 5 bases, there was a span of 24 bases. CDR3 length: 17 residues. Germline CDR1 reads LNHDA; CDR2 reads SQIVND (reference sequence).

V is TRBV4-3 and J is TRBJ2-5; D unclear. Germline V gives CDR1 LGHNA, CDR2 YSLEER. The CDR3 length is 14 residues. Trimming left V 0 bases short and J 1 base short, with 6 bases between. CDR3 sequence (DNA): TGCGCCAGCAGCCAAGACAGGATCCAAGAGACCCAGTACTTC. This codes for CASSQDRIQETQYF.

This chain connects TRBV15 to TRBJ2-2; D is perhaps TRBD2 (5 bases). V was pared by 3 bases and J by 5 bases, with 10 bases between. Germline loops: CDR1 LNHNV, CDR2 YYDKDF (reference sequence). This CDR3 has 14 amino acids. This chain's CDR3 is CATSSREGTGELFF. CDR3 DNA: TGTGCCACCAGCAGTCGGGAAGGGACCGGGGAGCTGTTTTTT.